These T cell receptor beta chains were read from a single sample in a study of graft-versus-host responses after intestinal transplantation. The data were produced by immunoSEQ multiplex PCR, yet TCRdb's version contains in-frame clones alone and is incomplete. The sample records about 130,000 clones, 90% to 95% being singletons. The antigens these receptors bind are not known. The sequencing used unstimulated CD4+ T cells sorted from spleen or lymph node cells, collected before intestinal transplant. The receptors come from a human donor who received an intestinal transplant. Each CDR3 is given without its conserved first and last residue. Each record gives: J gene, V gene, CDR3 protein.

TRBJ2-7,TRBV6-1,ASSLYRGTYEQY
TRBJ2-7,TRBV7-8,ASSLQPHKGYEQY
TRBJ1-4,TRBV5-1,ASSVGSTNEKLF
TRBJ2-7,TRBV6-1,ASRDGFYEQY
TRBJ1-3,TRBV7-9,ASNHGGGNTIY
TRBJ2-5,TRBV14,ASSQGPRETQY
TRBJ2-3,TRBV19,ASSNRLTDTQY
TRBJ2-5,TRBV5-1,ASSLYPMVGRDQETQY
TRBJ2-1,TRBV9,ASSEVSGGRNEQF
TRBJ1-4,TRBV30,AWSPRGRGLHYNEKLF
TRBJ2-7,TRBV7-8,ASSSKGGADHEQY
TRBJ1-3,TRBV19,ASTVGGTYSGNTIY
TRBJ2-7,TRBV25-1,ASSDGLAGVYEQY
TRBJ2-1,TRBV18,ASSPRQGLAANEQF
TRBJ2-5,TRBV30,AGSTTRGTQY
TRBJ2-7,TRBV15,ATSRDFTSGVEQY
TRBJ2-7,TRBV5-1,ASSSTGTAYEQY
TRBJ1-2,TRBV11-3,ASSSRGGDYGYT
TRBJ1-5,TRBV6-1,ASRNTDGNQPQH
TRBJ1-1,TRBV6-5,ASRSDRGFAEAF
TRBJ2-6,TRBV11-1,ASSITRGLPGGANVLT
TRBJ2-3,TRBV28,ASTQGADTQY
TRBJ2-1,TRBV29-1,SASGGTYNEQF
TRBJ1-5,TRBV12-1,APRRGDNQPQH
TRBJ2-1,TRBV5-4,ASSLGTGNRNEQF
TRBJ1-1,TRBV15,ATSRPSGAPGGAF
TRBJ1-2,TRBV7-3,ASSLRAPSTSFPYGYT
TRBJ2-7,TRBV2,ASSETGEAYEQY
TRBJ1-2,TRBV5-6,ASSFLNTGRGGYT
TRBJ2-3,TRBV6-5,ASSYSWGTSTDTQY
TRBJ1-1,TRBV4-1,ASSQVIRGYAF
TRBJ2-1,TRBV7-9,ASSLGQFTYNEQF
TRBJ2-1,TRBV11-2,ASSLGDRDEQF
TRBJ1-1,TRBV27,ASSPQGLNTEAF
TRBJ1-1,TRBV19,ASSSDRLNTEAF
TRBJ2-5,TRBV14,ASSQVGDAQY
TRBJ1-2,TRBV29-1,SVNRDGYT
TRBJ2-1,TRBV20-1,SARADNEQF
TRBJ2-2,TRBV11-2,ASSRVGQGESGELF
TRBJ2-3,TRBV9,ASSVESTDTQY
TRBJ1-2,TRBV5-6,ASSLALGHYGYT
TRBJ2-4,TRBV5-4,ASSAGTRRNIQY
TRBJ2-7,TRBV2,ASTFDAGSPFEQY
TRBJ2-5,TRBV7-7,ASSSMRAGQETQY
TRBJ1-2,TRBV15,ATSRPGTRNYGYT
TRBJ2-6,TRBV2,ASRGTRSGANVLT
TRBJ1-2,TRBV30,AWSVTLNYGYT
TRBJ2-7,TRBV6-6,ASRGTVSSYEQY
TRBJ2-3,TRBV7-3,ASSLYAGGWVDTQY
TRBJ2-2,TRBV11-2,ASGSSGHGGELF
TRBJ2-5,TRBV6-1,ASTLDSSGTQY
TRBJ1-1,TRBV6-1,ASSEVAEEAF
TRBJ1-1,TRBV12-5,ASGLVLRQGAF
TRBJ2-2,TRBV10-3,AIKATSGPNTGELF
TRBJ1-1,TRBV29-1,SADLTVNTEAF
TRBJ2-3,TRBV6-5,ASSFQRGGPDTQY
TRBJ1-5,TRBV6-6,ASSTGDKGYNQPQH
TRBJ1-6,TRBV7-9,ASSLASGSGSPLH
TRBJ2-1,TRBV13,ASSGTGRYLDEQF